This T cell receptor (beta chain) came from a study of OX40 agonist ivuxolimab in advanced cancers. CDR1 and CDR2 from the germline V gene are MGHRA and YSYEKL. V was pared by 4 bases and J by 6 bases, with 10 bases between. This CDR3 has 13 amino acids. This table comes from immunoSEQ multiplex PCR, and its TCRdb copy is limited to in-frame clones, with some not included. The profile shows tens of thousands of clones, 75% to 90% of them singletons. Autoimmune disease history or systemic immunosuppression barred patients. The origin of this receptor is an adult with an advanced solid tumor such as melanoma, head and neck, liver or kidney cancer. The specimen was CD4+ or CD8+ T cells sorted from blood, collected in a trial of the OX40 agonist ivuxolimab. The V gene is TRBV4-1, the J gene TRBJ2-1; D is ambiguous. The CDR3 DNA sequence: TGCGCCAGCAGCCCTCGATTTGGCAATGAGCAGTTCTTC. Amino acids: CASSPRFGNEQFF.